This T cell receptor beta chain was captured by sequencing in a study of blood T cell repertoires in COVID-19 (dated by TCRdb to 2018 to 2021). A note on the overall study: Samples covering the acute and convalescent phases of COVID-19 were provided by collaborators in the United States, Italy and Spain. The sample metadata nearly always contained a de-identified subject ID, COVID-19 status, age in years and sex. The prospective study material was composed of cDNA or gDNA derived from T cells, B-cell-depleted T cells, or PBMCs. Deeply sampled blood TCRbeta repertoires from subjects exposed to, actively infected with, or recovered from COVID-19 were included in the dataset. Samples were obtained from the ongoing ImmuneRACE study (first 160 participants) and from over 1,000 subjects provided by 6 global collaborators. A freely available public database, intended as a resource for researchers studying the immune response to SARS-CoV-2, is where the repertoires were released. HLA class I and class II types, where available, came from metadata supplied by the sample provider rather than from assay-based typing.

Results and caveats for the whole study, not just this receptor: How much clinical and demographic metadata was included differed by source and by participant, and the metadata was provided uncurated.

TCRbeta CDR3 regions were amplified from genomic DNA by means of the immunoSEQ Assay, a bias-controlled multiplex PCR. The authors' analysis ran thus. Nucleated cell counts per sample were estimated from amplification of reference gene primers within the assay. To quantify the absolute abundance of each unique TCRbeta CDR3 rearrangement, sequence reads were collapsed and filtered. For each sample, productive Simpson clonality was calculated by taking the square root of Simpson's diversity index across productive rearrangements. TCRdb retrieved this table from immuneACCESS and kept in-frame rearrangements only. Not all clones are present; in checked studies, unresolved V genes account for under half, and no reason is known for the remainder. V, J and clone size are taken as reported in that table, and D and trimming were inferred from the DNA itself. The sample contains around 140,000 clones, around 84% of them found a single time. About 8% of the sample belongs to the ten largest clones.

Of note for this clone: It lacks a known antigen. No per-base quality is available; no much larger clone lies one base away.

Collaborating institutions collected whole blood in K2EDTA tubes following their own protocols. Collaborator samples were shipped for TCRbeta analysis as frozen whole blood, isolated PBMCs, or DNA extracted from either sample type. Germline trimming amounts to 2 bases on V and 1 base on J, with 1 as the count of junction bases outside the gene matches. The germline V gene sets CDR1 to SGHRS and CDR2 to YFSETQ. Including cysteine and phenylalanine, the CDR3 has 16 amino acids. Only CDR3 DNA is held: 48 bases, read in frame from base 1. The sample consisted of peripheral blood. This chain is built from TRBV5-1 and TRBJ2-2; TRBD2 fits 11 bases in the junction. The sequence was obtained from a woman between 55 and 75 years old with acute or convalescent COVID-19. The CDR3 region has the sequence CASSFTSGGNTGELFF. At the DNA level, the sequence is TGCGCCAGCAGCTTTACTAGCGGGGGGAACACCGGGGAGCTGTTTTTT.